The clone carrying this TCR beta chain was seen more than once but under ten times. The V and J ends lost 1 base and 0 bases respectively, with 15 bases between them. The CDR3 runs to 16 residues. Germline V CDR1 and CDR2: SQVTM, ANQGSEA. This specimen comes from a study of lymphopenia after photon versus proton radiotherapy. Libraries were prepared by immunoSEQ multiplex PCR; TCRdb keeps only in-frame clonotypes and omits some of them. The sample yields around 160,000 clones, about nine tenths seen once. The chain is built from TRBV29-1 and TRBJ1-1; maybe TRBD1 (6 bases). The sample consisted of peripheral blood, taken from a patient treated with photon-based radiotherapy. This TCR was recovered from a man between 45 and 60 years old with gastric cancer. CDR3 region: CSVEGLRGGLNTEAFF. The CDR3 coding sequence is TGCAGCGTTGAAGGGCTCAGGGGTGGGCTGAACACTGAAGCTTTCTTT.